This TCR beta chain was captured in a study of T cell repertoires in cytomegalovirus infection. About the study: It was the public TCR beta signatures that indicated both CMV infection and matching HLA type.

The germline gives CDR1 SGHTA, CDR2 FQGNSA. V shed 5 bases and J 5 bases; nucleotides not matched to a gene: 3. The CDR3 is 15 residues long. TCRdb ran MiXCR on the reads and lists one entry per CDR3 protein. The sample has roughly 190,000 distinct CDR3 sequences, about a tenth seen once. This clonotype was recorded many times. What it recognizes is unknown. General study findings and limits: In two of eight donors, the top clonotype was HLA-C-restricted CMV-specific.

The receptor was isolated from a human donor in good health (CMV status not recorded). Some clones in this sample may be carry-over from other donors' samples. The sequenced sample consisted of PBMCs. This chain joins TRBV7-2 and TRBJ2-3; TRBD2 matches 14 bases. CDR3 sequence: CASSLTSGRVDTQYF. DNA for the CDR3: TGTGCCAGCAGCCTGACTAGCGGGAGGGTAGATACGCAGTATTTT.